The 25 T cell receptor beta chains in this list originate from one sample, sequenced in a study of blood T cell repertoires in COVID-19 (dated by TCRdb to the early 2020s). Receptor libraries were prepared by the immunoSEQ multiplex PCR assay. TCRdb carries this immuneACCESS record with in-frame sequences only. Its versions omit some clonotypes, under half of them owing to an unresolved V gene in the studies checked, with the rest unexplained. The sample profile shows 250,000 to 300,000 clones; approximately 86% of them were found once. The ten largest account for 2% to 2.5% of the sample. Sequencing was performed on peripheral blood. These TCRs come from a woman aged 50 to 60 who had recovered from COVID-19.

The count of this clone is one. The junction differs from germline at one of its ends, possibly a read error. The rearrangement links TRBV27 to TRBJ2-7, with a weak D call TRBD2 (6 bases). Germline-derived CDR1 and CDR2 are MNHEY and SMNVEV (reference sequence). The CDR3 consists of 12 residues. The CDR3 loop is CASGTGGGKKDF. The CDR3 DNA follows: TGTGCCAGCGGAACCGGCGGCGGGAAGAAGGACTTC.

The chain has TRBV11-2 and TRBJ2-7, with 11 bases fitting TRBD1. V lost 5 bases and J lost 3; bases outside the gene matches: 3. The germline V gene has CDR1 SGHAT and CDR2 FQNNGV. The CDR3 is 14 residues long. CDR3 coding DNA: TGTGCCAGCAGCATCGGGACAGGGGGCTACGAGCAGTACTTC. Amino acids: CASSIGTGGYEQYF.

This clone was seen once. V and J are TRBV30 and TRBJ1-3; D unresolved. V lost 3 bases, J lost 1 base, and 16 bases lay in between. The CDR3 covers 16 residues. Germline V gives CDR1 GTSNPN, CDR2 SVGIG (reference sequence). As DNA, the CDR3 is TGTGCCTGGAGGTCTTTGGGCAGTCCGTCTGGAAACACCATATATTTT. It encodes CAWRSLGSPSGNTIYF.

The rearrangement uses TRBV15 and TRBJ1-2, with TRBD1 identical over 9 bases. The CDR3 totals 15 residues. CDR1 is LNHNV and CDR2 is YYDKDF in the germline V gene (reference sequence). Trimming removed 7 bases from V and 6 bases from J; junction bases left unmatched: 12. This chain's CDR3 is CATTDRGKTVDGYTF. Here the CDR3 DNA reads TGTGCCACCACGGACAGGGGAAAGACAGTGGATGGCTACACCTTC.

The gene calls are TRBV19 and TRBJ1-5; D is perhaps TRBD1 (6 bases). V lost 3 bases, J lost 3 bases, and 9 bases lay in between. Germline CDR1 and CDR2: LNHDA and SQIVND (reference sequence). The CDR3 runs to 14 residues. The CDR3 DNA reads TGTGCCAGTAGTATCCGGGACAACAATCAGCCCCAGCATTTT. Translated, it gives CASSIRDNNQPQHF.

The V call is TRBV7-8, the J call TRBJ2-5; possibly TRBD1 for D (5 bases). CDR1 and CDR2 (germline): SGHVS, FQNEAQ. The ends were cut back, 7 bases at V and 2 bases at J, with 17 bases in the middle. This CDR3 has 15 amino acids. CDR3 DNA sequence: TGTGCCAGCATCAAAGGGGAAGGTCCGCAAGAGACCCAGTACTTC. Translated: CASIKGEGPQETQYF.

The CDR3 is CASSLETRGVEEAFF. CDR3 sequence (DNA): TGTGCCAGCAGCTTAGAGACCAGGGGAGTGGAGGAAGCTTTCTTT. J is TRBJ1-1 and V is TRBV13; a possible D gene is TRBD1 (6 bases). CDR1 is PRHDT, CDR2 FYEKMQ, per germline (reference sequence). CDR3 length equals 15 residues. The V and J ends lost 1 base and 8 bases respectively, with 17 bases between them.

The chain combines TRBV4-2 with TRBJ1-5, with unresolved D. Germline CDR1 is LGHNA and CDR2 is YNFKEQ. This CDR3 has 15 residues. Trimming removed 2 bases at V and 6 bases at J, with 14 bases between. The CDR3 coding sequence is TGTGCCAGCAGCCAATCCCTCGAGGGCGGTCAGCCCCAGCATTTT. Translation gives CASSQSLEGGQPQHF.

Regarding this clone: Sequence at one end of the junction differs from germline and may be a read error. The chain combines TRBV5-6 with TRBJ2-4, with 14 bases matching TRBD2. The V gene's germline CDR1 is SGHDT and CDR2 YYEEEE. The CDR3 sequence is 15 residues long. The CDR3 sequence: CASSLVGTSGSSTHF. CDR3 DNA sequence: TGTGCCAGCAGCTTGGTAGGGACTAGCGGGAGTAGTACCCACTTC. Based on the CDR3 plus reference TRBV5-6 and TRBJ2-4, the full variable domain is DAGVTQSPTHLIKTRGQQVTLRCSPKSGHDTVSWYQQALGQGPQFIFQYYEEEERQRGNFPDRFSGHQFPNYSSELNVNALLLGDSALYLCASSLVGTSGSSTHFGAGTRLSVL.

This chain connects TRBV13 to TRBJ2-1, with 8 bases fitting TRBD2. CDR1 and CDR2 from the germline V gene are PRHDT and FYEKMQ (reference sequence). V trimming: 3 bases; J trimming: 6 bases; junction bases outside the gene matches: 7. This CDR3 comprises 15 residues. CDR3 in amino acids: CASSFQREQGNEQFF. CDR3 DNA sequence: TGTGCCAGCAGCTTCCAGCGGGAGCAGGGCAATGAGCAGTTCTTC.

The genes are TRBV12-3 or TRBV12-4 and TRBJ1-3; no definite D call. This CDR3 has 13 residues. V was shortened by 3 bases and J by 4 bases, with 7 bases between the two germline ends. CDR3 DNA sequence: TGTGCCAGCAGTTTGACTTCGGGAAACACCATATATTTT. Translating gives CASSLTSGNTIYF.

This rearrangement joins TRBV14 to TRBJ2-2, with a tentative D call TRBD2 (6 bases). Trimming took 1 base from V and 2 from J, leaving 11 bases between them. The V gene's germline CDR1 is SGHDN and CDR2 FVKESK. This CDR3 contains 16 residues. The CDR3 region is CASSQGSGVNTGELFF. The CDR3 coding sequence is TGTGCCAGCAGCCAAGGATCGGGGGTCAACACCGGGGAGCTGTTTTTT. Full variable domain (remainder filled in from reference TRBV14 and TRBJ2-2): EAGVTQFPSHSVIEKGQTVTLRCDPISGHDNLYWYRRVMGKEIKFLLHFVKESKQDESGMPNNRFLAERTGGTYSTLKVQPAELEDSGVYFCASSQGSGVNTGELFFGEGSRLTVL.

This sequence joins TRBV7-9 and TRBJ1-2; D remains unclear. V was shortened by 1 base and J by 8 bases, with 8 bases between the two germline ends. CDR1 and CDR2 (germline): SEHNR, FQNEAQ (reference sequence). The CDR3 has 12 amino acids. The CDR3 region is CASSLENRGYTF. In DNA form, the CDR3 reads TGTGCCAGCAGCTTAGAAAATCGGGGCTACACCTTC.

The CDR3 protein is CASSLGASGPYEQYF. In DNA form, the CDR3 reads TGTGCCAGCAGCTTGGGGGCTAGCGGCCCCTACGAGCAGTACTTC. V usage is TRBV7-6 and J usage is TRBJ2-7, with D perhaps matching TRBD2 (7 bases). From germline, CDR1 is SGHVS and CDR2 FNYEAQ. This CDR3 is 15 amino acids long. V lost 3 bases and J 2 bases, leaving 14 bases between the germline ends.

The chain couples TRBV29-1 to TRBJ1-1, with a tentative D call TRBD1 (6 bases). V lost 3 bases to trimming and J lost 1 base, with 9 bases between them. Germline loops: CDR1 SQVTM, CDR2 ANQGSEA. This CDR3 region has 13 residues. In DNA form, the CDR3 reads TGCAGCGTTGACAGGGGATCGAACACTGAAGCTTTCTTT. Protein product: CSVDRGSNTEAFF. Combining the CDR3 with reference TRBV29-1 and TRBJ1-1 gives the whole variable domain SAVISQKPSRDICQRGTSLTIQCQVDSQVTMMFWYRQQPGQSLTLIATANQGSEATYESGFVIDKFPISRPNLTFSTLTVSNMSPEDSSIYLCSVDRGSNTEAFFGQGTRLTVV.

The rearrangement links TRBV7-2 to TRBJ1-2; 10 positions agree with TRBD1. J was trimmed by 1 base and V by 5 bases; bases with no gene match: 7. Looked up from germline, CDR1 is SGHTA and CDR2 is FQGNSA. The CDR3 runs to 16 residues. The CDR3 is CASSPGGTGDNYGYTF. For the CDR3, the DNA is TGTGCCAGCAGCCCGGGGGGGACAGGGGATAACTATGGCTACACCTTC.

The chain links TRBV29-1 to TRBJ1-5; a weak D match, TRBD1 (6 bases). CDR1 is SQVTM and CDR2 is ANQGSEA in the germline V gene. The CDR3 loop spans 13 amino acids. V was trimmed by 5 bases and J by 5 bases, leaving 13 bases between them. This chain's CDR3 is CSVTQGRDQPQHF. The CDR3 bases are TGCAGCGTTACCCAGGGGAGAGATCAGCCCCAGCATTTT.

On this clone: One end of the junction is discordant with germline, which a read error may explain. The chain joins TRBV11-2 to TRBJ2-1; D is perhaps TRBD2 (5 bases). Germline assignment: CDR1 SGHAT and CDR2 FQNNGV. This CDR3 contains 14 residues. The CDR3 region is CASSLEGPAPEQFF. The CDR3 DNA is TGTGCCAGCAGCCTAGAGGGCCCCGCGCCGGAGCAGTTCTTC.

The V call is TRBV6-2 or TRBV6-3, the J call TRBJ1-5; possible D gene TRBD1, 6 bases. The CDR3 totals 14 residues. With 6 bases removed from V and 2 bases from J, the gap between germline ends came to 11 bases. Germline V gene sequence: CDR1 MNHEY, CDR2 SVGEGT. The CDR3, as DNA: TGTGCCAGCAGCCGACAGGTTGGCAATCAGCCCCAGCATTTT. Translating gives CASSRQVGNQPQHF.

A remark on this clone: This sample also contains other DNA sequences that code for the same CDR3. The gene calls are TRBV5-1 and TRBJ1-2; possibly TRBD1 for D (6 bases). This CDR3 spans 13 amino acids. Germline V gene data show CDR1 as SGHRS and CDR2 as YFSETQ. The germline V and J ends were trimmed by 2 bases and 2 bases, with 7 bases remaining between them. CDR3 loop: CASSFRGNYGYTF. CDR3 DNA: TGCGCCAGCAGCTTCAGGGGAAACTATGGCTACACCTTC.

CDR3 amino acids: CASSIETSGAYEQYF. The CDR3 bases are TGTGCCAGTAGTATAGAGACTAGCGGGGCCTACGAGCAGTACTTC. The rearrangement joins TRBV19 to TRBJ2-7; 11 bases line up with TRBD2. Losses at the gene ends were 0 bases for V and 2 bases for J; bases not matched to a gene: 0. Germline loops: CDR1 LNHDA, CDR2 SQIVND (reference sequence). The CDR3 sequence is 15 residues long.

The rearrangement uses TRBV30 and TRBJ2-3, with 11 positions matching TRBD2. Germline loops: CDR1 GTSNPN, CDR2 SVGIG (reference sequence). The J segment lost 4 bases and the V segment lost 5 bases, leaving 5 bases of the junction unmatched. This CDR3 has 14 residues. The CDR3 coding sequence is TGTGCCTGGGGACTAGCGGGTCGGGCAGATACGCAGTATTTT. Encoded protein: CAWGLAGRADTQYF.

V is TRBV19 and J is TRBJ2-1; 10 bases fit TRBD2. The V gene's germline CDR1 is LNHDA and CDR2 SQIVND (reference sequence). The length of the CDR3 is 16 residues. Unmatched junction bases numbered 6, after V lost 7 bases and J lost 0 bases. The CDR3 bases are TGTGCCAGTAAAACTAGCGGGACCCGCTCCTACAATGAGCAGTTCTTC. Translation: CASKTSGTRSYNEQFF.

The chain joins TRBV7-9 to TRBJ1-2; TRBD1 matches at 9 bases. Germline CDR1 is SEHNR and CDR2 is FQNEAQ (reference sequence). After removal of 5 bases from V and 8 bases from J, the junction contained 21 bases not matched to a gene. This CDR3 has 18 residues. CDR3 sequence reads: CASSRLIGQGIFNEGYTF. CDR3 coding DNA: TGTGCCAGCAGCCGACTCATTGGACAGGGGATTTTTAATGAGGGCTACACCTTC.

In DNA form, the CDR3 reads TGCGCCAGCAGCCAAGACCTGGGACAGGGGGTACCAATAGGCTATGGCTACACCTTC. Translating it yields CASSQDLGQGVPIGYGYTF. The chain joins TRBV4-3 to TRBJ1-2; 11 positions match TRBD1. V was pared by 0 bases and J by 4 bases, with 13 bases of the junction left unmatched. Germline CDR1 LGHNA, CDR2 YSLEER. The CDR3 extends over 19 amino acids.